This entry lists 14 T cell receptor beta chains sequenced from one sample in a study of control samples from healthy donors and cancer patients. Only in-frame clones appear in the TCRdb table, and some are missing; sequencing was by immunoSEQ multiplex PCR. The table has about 150,000 clones, approximately 96% seen once; the top ten hold about 8.5%. Sequenced input: blood. Receptors were obtained from a woman in her thirties or forties in good health.

The chain couples TRBV29-1 to TRBJ2-3, with 7 bases matching TRBD1. Trimming cost V 3 bases and J 4 bases; bases outside gene matches: 10. CDR3 length equals 15 residues. Germline assignment: CDR1 SQVTM and CDR2 ANQGSEA. The CDR3 coding sequence is TGCAGCGTTGATCGAAGAACAGGGGACCCAGATACGCAGTATTTT. Protein sequence: CSVDRRTGDPDTQYF.

The V call is TRBV9, the J call TRBJ2-3; D uncertain. Germline V gene data show CDR1 as SGDLS and CDR2 as YYNGEE. The CDR3 covers 12 residues. V lost 3 bases and J lost 4, with 6 bases in between. CDR3 nucleotide sequence: TGTGCCAGCAGCGATAGGCCAGATACGCAGTATTTT. Translation gives CASSDRPDTQYF.

The chain employs TRBV6-5 and TRBJ2-7; 9 nucleotides line up with TRBD1. The ends lost 2 bases at V and 4 bases at J; junction bases unmatched: 3. This CDR3 contains 14 residues. The germline CDR1 and CDR2 sequences are MNHEY and SVGAGI. The CDR3 spells CASSYEGQGYEQYF. In DNA, the CDR3 is TGTGCCAGCAGTTACGAGGGACAGGGATACGAGCAGTACTTC.

The chain is built from TRBV18 and TRBJ2-2; 9 bases fit TRBD1. Germline values: CDR1 KGHSH, CDR2 LQKENI. With V trimmed by 4 bases and J by 6 bases, 12 bases remained unmatched. The CDR3 runs to 17 residues. The DNA of the CDR3 is TGTGCCAGCTCACGGGACAGGGCGGTTTCGGCAGCCGGGGAGCTGTTTTTT. The encoded protein is CASSRDRAVSAAGELFF.

DNA of the CDR3: TGCGCCAGCAGCCGACAGGGAATGAACACTGAAGCTTTCTTT. Protein: CASSRQGMNTEAFF. The chain couples TRBV5-1 to TRBJ1-1; TRBD1 agrees at 7 bases. J gave up 0 bases and V 4 bases, and 3 bases lay outside the gene matches. Germline CDR1 and CDR2: SGHRS and YFSETQ. CDR3 length: 14 amino acids. The whole variable domain, filled in from reference TRBV5-1 and TRBJ1-1, reads KAGVTQTPRYLIKTRGQQVTLSCSPISGHRSVSWYQQTPGQGLQFLFEYFSETQRNKGNFPGRFSGRQFSNSRSEMNVSTLELGDSALYLCASSRQGMNTEAFFGQGTRLTVV.

In nucleotides, the CDR3 is TGTGCCAGCAGCCAAAGCAGACGAGGACAGCTAACTCAGCAGTACTTC. Its translation is CASSQSRRGQLTQQYF. The chain uses TRBV11-2 and TRBJ2-7, with D maybe TRBD1 (6 bases). CDR1 SGHAT and CDR2 FQNNGV come from the germline V gene. This CDR3 region has 16 residues. Deletions cut 5 bases from V and 8 bases from J, with 25 bases between.

The chain combines TRBV3-1 (or the pseudogene TRBV3-2) with TRBJ1-3, with D tentatively TRBD1 (6 bases). The CDR3 is 20 amino acids. V was trimmed by 2 bases and J by 1 base, leaving 24 bases between them. Germline V gene lookup returns CDR1 LGHDT and CDR2 YNNKEL (reference sequence). CDR3 in amino acids: CASSQPPGGGGEGSGNTIYF. DNA for the CDR3: TGTGCCAGCAGCCAACCCCCCGGGGGCGGCGGTGAAGGGTCTGGAAACACCATATATTTT.

The chain recombines TRBV7-2 with TRBJ1-3, with 8 bases lining up with TRBD1. The V gene end was trimmed by 5 bases and the J gene end by 8 bases; junction bases not matched to a gene: 11. The CDR3 loop spans 15 amino acids. CDR1 is SGHTA and CDR2 is FQGNSA in the germline V gene. CDR3 in DNA: TGTGCCAGCAGCCGGACAGGGCTGTCTGGGGACACCATATATTTT. It is translated as CASSRTGLSGDTIYF.

The chain is built from TRBV5-1 and TRBJ2-7; 7 bases fit TRBD1. The trim removed 3 bases at V and 4 bases at J, leaving 7 bases unmatched. From germline, CDR1 is SGHRS and CDR2 YFSETQ. The CDR3 covers 14 residues. The CDR3 sequence: CASSSSGTVYEQYF. As DNA, the CDR3 is TGCGCCAGCAGCTCCTCCGGGACAGTGTACGAGCAGTACTTC.

This chain links TRBV29-1 with TRBJ1-2; unclear D gene. CDR1 and CDR2 from the germline V gene are SQVTM and ANQGSEA. The V gene lost 8 bases and the J gene lost 0 bases, with 16 bases spanning the gap. This CDR3 comprises 14 residues. CDR3 sequence reads: CSFGSDQANYGYTF. CDR3 bases: TGCAGCTTTGGGTCCGACCAAGCTAACTATGGCTACACCTTC.

The V call is TRBV19, the J call TRBJ2-5; tentative D call: TRBD2 (6 bases). V dropped 3 bases and J dropped 4 bases, with 18 bases sitting between them. The CDR3 contains 16 residues. Germline V gives CDR1 LNHDA, CDR2 SQIVND (reference sequence). For the CDR3, the DNA is TGTGCCAGTAGTATTAATAGCGGATTTAAAGGAGAGACCCAGTACTTC. This codes for CASSINSGFKGETQYF.

This clone was counted only a few times. The V and J genes are TRBV21-1 and TRBJ1-2; the table's D call, TRBD1, was not checked against the DNA. TRBV21-1 is a pseudogene segment. The CDR3 consists of 13 residues. The DNA for the CDR3 is TGTGCCAGCAGCAAAGAAACCGCAGTCGGCTACACCTTC. Translation: CASSKETAVGYTF.

The table lists this clone with a count of one. The rearrangement links TRBV25-1 to TRBJ1-2; possibly TRBD1 for D (5 bases). Per the germline V gene, CDR1 is MGHDK and CDR2 is SYGVNS. V shed 7 bases and J shed 7 bases, with 22 bases lying between them. This CDR3 region has 15 residues. CDR3 sequence: CASTPTGTRGGGYTF. CDR3 bases: TGTGCCAGCACCCCCACCGGGACCCGAGGCGGTGGCTACACCTTC.

V usage is TRBV9 and J usage is TRBJ1-2; 10 bases fit TRBD1. The V segment lost 3 bases and the J segment 7 bases; nucleotides outside the gene matches: 15. The CDR3 contains 17 residues. In germline, CDR1 is SGDLS, CDR2 YYNGEE. CDR3 sequence: CASSAGTGAQTLGGYTF. As DNA, the CDR3 is TGTGCCAGCAGCGCTGGGACAGGGGCCCAAACTTTGGGTGGCTACACCTTC.